The source of this T cell receptor beta chain is a study of control samples from healthy donors and cancer patients. Germline V gene sequence: CDR1 MNHEY, CDR2 SVGEGT. Trimming removed 3 bases at V and 5 bases at J, with 11 bases between. The CDR3 consists of 13 residues. Libraries were prepared by immunoSEQ multiplex PCR; TCRdb keeps only in-frame clonotypes and omits some of them. The sample holds more than 95,000 clones, more than 85% seen once. The sample comprised blood. The clonotype was recovered from a man in his late teens or twenties in good health. The chain employs TRBV6-2 or TRBV6-3 and TRBJ2-7; no reliable D call. DNA of the CDR3: TGTGCCAGCAGTTATGTAGGGCTCGACGAGCAGTACTTC. This encodes CASSYVGLDEQYF.